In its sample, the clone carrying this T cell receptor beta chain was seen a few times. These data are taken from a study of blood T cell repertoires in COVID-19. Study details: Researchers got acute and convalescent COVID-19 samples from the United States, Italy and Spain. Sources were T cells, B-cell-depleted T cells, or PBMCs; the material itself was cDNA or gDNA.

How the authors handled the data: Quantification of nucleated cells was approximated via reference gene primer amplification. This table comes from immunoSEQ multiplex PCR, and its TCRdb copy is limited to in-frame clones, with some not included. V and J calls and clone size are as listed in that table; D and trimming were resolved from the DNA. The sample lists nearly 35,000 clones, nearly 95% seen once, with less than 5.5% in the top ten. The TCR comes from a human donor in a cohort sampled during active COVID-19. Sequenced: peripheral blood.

The CDR3 region is CASSWEGSGTGELFF. As DNA, the CDR3 is TGCGCCAGCAGCTGGGAGGGGTCGGGCACCGGGGAGCTGTTTTTT. The V call is TRBV4-1, the J call TRBJ2-2, with 7 nucleotides matching TRBD2. CDR1 is MGHRA, CDR2 YSYEKL, per germline. CDR3 length: 15 residues. V gave up 5 bases and J gave up 4 bases; unmatched junction bases: 7.